The next 8 T cell receptor beta chains were all read from a single sample in a study of T cells in tuberculosis. Assay: immunoSEQ multiplex PCR; the TCRdb copy retains only in-frame clones and omits some. This table has 24,000 or so clones, 95% appearing once. Source material: PBMCs. All receptors derive from a donor under 30 with latent tuberculosis or without tuberculosis infection.

The DNA for the CDR3 is TGCGCCAGCAGCTTGGTGGCGGCGGCAGCTGGGGCCAACGTCCTGACTTTC. Translated: CASSLVAAAAGANVLTF. This rearrangement joins TRBV5-1 to TRBJ2-6; no clear D. V was cut by 0 bases and J by 2 bases, with 12 bases left in between. The V gene's germline CDR1 is SGHRS and CDR2 YFSETQ. The CDR3 runs to 17 residues.

The chain couples TRBV28 to TRBJ1-1; D is unclear. Germline lookup yields CDR1 MDHEN and CDR2 SYDVKM. V lost 6 bases and J lost 8, with 22 bases in between. CDR3 length equals 15 residues. The CDR3, as DNA: TGTGCCAGCAGGCGGCCTCGGGATACGGTCGGGGAAGCTTTCTTT. This gives the protein CASRRPRDTVGEAFF. Drawing the rest from reference TRBV28 and TRBJ1-1, the complete variable domain is DVKVTQSSRYLVKRTGEKVFLECVQDMDHENMFWYRQDPGLGLRLIYFSYDVKMKEKGDIPEGYSVSREKKERFSLILESASTNQTSMYLCASRRPRDTVGEAFFGQGTRLTVV.

The CDR3 spells CASSLQGALADTQYF. Here the CDR3 DNA reads TGTGCCAGCAGCCTCCAGGGGGCTTTGGCAGATACGCAGTATTTT. This chain links TRBV13 with TRBJ2-3; 8 bases map to TRBD1. Losses at the gene ends were 5 bases for V and 4 bases for J; bases not matched to a gene: 8. The CDR3 has 15 amino acids. Germline V gene sequence: CDR1 PRHDT, CDR2 FYEKMQ (reference sequence).

This chain joins TRBV6-6 and TRBJ1-1, with 8 bases matching TRBD1. Germline CDR1 is MNHNY and CDR2 is SVGAGI (reference sequence). V was clipped by 6 bases and J by 0 bases; unmatched bases: 3. This CDR3 is 14 amino acids long. CDR3 residues: CASSGTGMNTEAFF. The CDR3 bases are TGTGCCAGCAGCGGGACAGGAATGAACACTGAAGCTTTCTTT.

The chain carries TRBV6-5 and TRBJ2-6, with a possible D match to TRBD2 (6 bases). The V gene's germline CDR1 is MNHEY and CDR2 SVGAGI. V gave up 8 bases and J gave up 1 base, with 12 bases separating them. This CDR3 is 15 amino acids long. For the CDR3, the DNA is TGTGCCAGCGCCCCGGGGGAGTCTGGGGCCAACGTCCTGACTTTC. Amino acids: CASAPGESGANVLTF.

The gene calls are TRBV18 and TRBJ1-1, with D possibly being TRBD1 (5 bases). CDR1 and CDR2 (germline): KGHSH, LQKENI. The CDR3 consists of 12 residues. Trimming pared 4 bases from V and 11 bases from J, leaving 14 bases between. This chain's CDR3 is CASSRQQGSAFF. CDR3 DNA sequence: TGTGCCAGCTCACGCCAGCAGGGAAGTGCTTTCTTT.

V is TRBV27 and J is TRBJ1-5; D remains ambiguous. In germline, CDR1 is MNHEY, CDR2 SMNVEV (reference sequence). The CDR3 extends over 14 amino acids. V lost 7 bases and J lost 0, with 10 bases in between. The DNA for the CDR3 is TGTGCCAGCAATTCTGTGTATAGCAATCAGCCCCAGCATTTT. Protein product: CASNSVYSNQPQHF.

The chain is built from TRBV19 and TRBJ1-5; 10 bases are a match to TRBD1. Germline loops: CDR1 LNHDA, CDR2 SQIVND (reference sequence). The CDR3 length is 14 residues. V lost 6 bases, J lost 7 bases, and 6 bases stayed unmatched. The CDR3 is CASRTGTGDQPQHF. The CDR3, as DNA: TGTGCCAGTAGAACCGGGACAGGGGACCAGCCCCAGCATTTT. Using reference TRBV19 and TRBJ1-5 for the parts outside the CDR3, the full variable domain is DGGITQSPKYLFRKEGQNVTLSCEQNLNHDAMYWYRQDPGQGLRLIYYSQIVNDFQKGDIAEGYSVSREKKESFPLTVTSAQKNPTAFYLCASRTGTGDQPQHFGDGTRLSIL.